Below, 8 T cell receptor beta chains from the same sample are listed, as sequenced in a study of blood T cell repertoires in COVID-19. Sequencing used immunoSEQ multiplex PCR; TCRdb keeps in-frame clones, though not all of them. The sample shows roughly 260,000 clones, around 90% of them seen only once. The sequencing input was PBMCs or T cells enriched from blood (not recorded which). These receptor sequences come from a human donor in a cohort exposed to, infected with or recovered from COVID-19 (not recorded which). The donor label of this sample is uncertain.

This clone occurred a few times. The V and J genes are TRBV15 and TRBJ2-3, with TRBD1 identical over 10 bases. The CDR3 is 17 amino acids. The V segment lost 1 base and the J segment 2 bases; nucleotides outside the gene matches: 6. The germline gives CDR1 LNHNV, CDR2 YYDKDF (reference sequence). The CDR3 region is CATSRGTGTGATDTQYF. The CDR3 DNA reads as TGTGCCACCAGCAGAGGAACCGGGACAGGGGCCACAGATACGCAGTATTTT.

CDR3 loop: CASSSRQNTEAFF. The DNA for the CDR3 is TGTGCCAGCAGCTCCCGACAGAACACTGAAGCTTTCTTT. The rearrangement uses TRBV9 and TRBJ1-1, with D unclear. V was clipped by 4 bases and J by 1 base, with 8 bases between them. The CDR3 is 13 amino acids. From germline, CDR1 is SGDLS and CDR2 YYNGEE. The whole variable domain, remainder taken from reference TRBV9 and TRBJ1-1, is DSGVTQTPKHLITATGQRVTLRCSPRSGDLSVYWYQQSLDQGLQFLIQYYNGEERAKGNILERFSAQQFPDLHSELNLSSLELGDSALYFCASSSRQNTEAFFGQGTRLTVV.

The chain recombines TRBV30 with TRBJ1-1; a weak D match, TRBD1 (6 bases). Between the trimmed V and J ends, which lost 0 bases and 8 bases, there was a span of 16 bases. Germline CDR1 reads GTSNPN; CDR2 reads SVGIG (reference sequence). The CDR3 totals 14 residues. In nucleotides, the CDR3 is TGTGCCTGGAGTGTCCTACAGGGAGCTCCCGAAGCTTTCTTT. Its protein product is CAWSVLQGAPEAFF.

This rearrangement joins TRBV3-1 (or the pseudogene TRBV3-2) to TRBJ1-2; unclear D gene. The CDR3 extends over 14 amino acids. Deletions cut 0 bases from V and 8 bases from J, with 13 bases between. The germline V gene encodes CDR1 LGHDT and CDR2 YNNKEL (reference sequence). CDR3 amino acids: CASSQDRTPGGYTF. The DNA of the CDR3 is TGTGCCAGCAGCCAAGATAGGACTCCTGGGGGCTACACCTTC.

The chain uses TRBV5-4 and TRBJ2-5; TRBD2 agrees at 10 bases. Germline V lookup: CDR1 SGHNT, CDR2 YYREEE (reference sequence). The CDR3 is 17 amino acids. The J segment lost 1 base and the V segment lost 3 bases, leaving 9 bases of the junction unmatched. The CDR3, as DNA: TGTGCCAGCAGCTCCCCCAGCGGGGGGGCCCCCCAAGAGACCCAGTACTTC. Translating gives CASSSPSGGAPQETQYF.

J is TRBJ2-7 and V is TRBV7-9; TRBD2 is a possible D gene (5 bases). The CDR3 covers 13 residues. Germline values: CDR1 SEHNR, CDR2 FQNEAQ (reference sequence). Trimming removed 5 bases from V and 6 bases from J, with 14 bases in between. CDR3 residues: CASSGAPGIEQYF. The CDR3, as DNA: TGTGCCAGCAGCGGAGCTCCGGGGATCGAGCAGTACTTC.

The gene calls are TRBV24-1 and TRBJ1-4; D call uncertain. Germline CDR1 is KGHDR and CDR2 is SFDVKD. Trimming shortened V by 7 bases and J by 4 bases, and 18 bases separated the two germline ends. The CDR3 extends over 16 amino acids. The CDR3 nucleotides read TGTGCCACCAGGGAGCTCTGCACTCCCGTTAATGAAAAACTGTTTTTT. It encodes CATRELCTPVNEKLFF.

The V gene is TRBV23-1, the J gene TRBJ1-4; D is undetermined. TRBV23-1 is an ORF for which the function is uncertain. The CDR3 is 14 residues long. With 1 base removed from V and 7 bases from J, the gap between germline ends came to 10 bases. CDR3 DNA: TGCGCCAGCAGTCAATTTAGGGCGGGTGAAAAACTGTTTTTT. Amino acids: CASSQFRAGEKLFF.